The T cell receptor (beta chain) under discussion was sequenced for a study of cytomegalovirus exposure and HLA in healthy donors. In regard to this clone: Its antigen remains unknown.

The germline V and J ends were trimmed by 6 bases and 5 bases, with 14 bases remaining between them. Germline CDR1 is MNHEY and CDR2 is SVGAGI. There are 14 residues in the CDR3. PCR was performed using 60 Vbeta and 13 Jbeta primers. Generated by immunoSEQ multiplex PCR, the TCRdb table keeps only in-frame clones and is missing some. In the table there are around 97,000 clones, around three quarters of which are singletons. Whole-study findings and limits: When analyzed later, a missense DCLRE1C variant was found to be linked to TCR beta V- and J-gene trimming.

This sequence originates from a woman aged 18-30 years in good health and CMV-seropositive. This chain uses TRBV6-5 with TRBJ1-5, with D perhaps TRBD1 (6 bases). Sequenced sample: PBMCs. CDR3 amino acids: CASSKQGRDQPQHF. As DNA, the CDR3 is TGTGCCAGCAGCAAACAGGGTCGGGATCAGCCCCAGCATTTT.